Each of the 19 T cell receptor beta chains below was sequenced from the same sample in a study of T cell responses to AZD1222 COVID-19 vaccine. Assay used: immunoSEQ multiplex PCR; TCRdb lists only in-frame clones, some missing. The sample carries around 180,000 clones, about 86% recorded once. Sequenced here: peripheral blood, sampled on day 0 of AZD1222 vaccination. The source of these receptors is an adult in good health.

Here the CDR3 DNA reads TGTGCCATCAGTGACTCGGGGACCGTTAGCACAGATACGCAGTATTTT. Its protein is CAISDSGTVSTDTQYF. The chain combines TRBV10-3 with TRBJ2-3, with D perhaps assigned TRBD1 or TRBD2 (5 bases each). This CDR3 has 16 amino acids. Germline assignment: CDR1 ENHRY and CDR2 SYGVKD. Trimming left V 3 bases short and J 0 bases short, with 13 bases between.

The rearrangement uses TRBV28 and TRBJ1-1; D is unresolved. The CDR3 extends over 13 amino acids. Trimming took 4 bases from V and 13 from J, leaving 19 bases between them. Germline CDR1 is MDHEN and CDR2 is SYDVKM. The CDR3 DNA sequence: TGTGCCAGCAGTTCATATGACCCCTTGTTCGATTTCTTT. It codes for CASSSYDPLFDFF.

This clone has only a few counts. The chain employs TRBV6-5 and TRBJ1-6; tentatively, D is TRBD1 (5 bases). V dropped 3 bases and J dropped 4 bases, with 13 bases sitting between them. The CDR3 runs 16 residues. Germline loops: CDR1 MNHEY, CDR2 SVGAGI. The CDR3 region has the DNA TGTGCCAGCAGTTATCGGACAACGAGATATAATTCACCCCTCCACTTT. Its translation is CASSYRTTRYNSPLHF.

A few counts support this clone. This sequence joins TRBV10-3 and TRBJ2-2; the D is unclear. The CDR3 is 14 residues long. Germline loops: CDR1 ENHRY, CDR2 SYGVKD. V was shortened by 11 bases and J by 4 bases, with 17 bases between the two germline ends. The DNA of the CDR3 is TGTGCCTCGCTGTTCGTGGGCGGCACCGGGGAGCTGTTTTTT. Its protein is CASLFVGGTGELFF.

The chain joins TRBV25-1 to TRBJ2-2; D is unclear. Germline CDR1 is MGHDK and CDR2 is SYGVNS. This CDR3 region has 16 residues. Trimming removed 6 bases from V and 6 bases from J, with 20 bases in between. DNA for the CDR3: TGTGCCAGCAGCGCCTCAGGATTCCCGCGTTCCGGGGAGCTGTTTTTT. It specifies CASSASGFPRSGELFF. Full variable domain (remainder filled in from reference TRBV25-1 and TRBJ2-2): EADIYQTPRYLVIGTGKKITLECSQTMGHDKMYWYQQDPGMELHLIHYSYGVNSTEKGDLSSESTVSRIRTEHFPLTLESARPSHTSQYLCASSASGFPRSGELFFGEGSRLTVL.

J is TRBJ1-2 and V is TRBV19, with D possibly matching TRBD1 (5 bases). Germline loops: CDR1 LNHDA, CDR2 SQIVND (reference sequence). V dropped 1 base and J dropped 5 bases, with 14 bases sitting between them. This CDR3 is built from 15 residues. The CDR3 DNA reads TGTGCCAGTAGTATAGTAGGGGCCTTACTTTATGGCTACACCTTC. Translation gives CASSIVGALLYGYTF.

In this sample, this clone turned up a few times. V gene TRBV5-4 combines with J gene TRBJ1-6, with D unresolved. CDR3 length: 13 amino acids. Germline V gene data show CDR1 as SGHNT and CDR2 as YYREEE (reference sequence). Trimming pared 0 bases from V and 9 bases from J, leaving 7 bases between. The CDR3 reads CASSLGSVSPLHF. The CDR3 DNA reads TGTGCCAGCAGCTTGGGGTCGGTTTCACCCCTCCACTTT.

The rearrangement uses TRBV5-1 and TRBJ2-3; 10 bases line up with TRBD1. The trim removed 3 bases at V and 7 bases at J, leaving 8 bases unmatched. The CDR3 spans 15 residues. Looked up from germline, CDR1 is SGHRS and CDR2 is YFSETQ. As DNA, the CDR3 is TGCGCCAGCAGCTCCCGGGACAGGGGACGGTATACGCAGTATTTT. Protein: CASSSRDRGRYTQYF.

This clone has a handful of counts. This chain joins TRBV19 and TRBJ2-2; D is perhaps TRBD2 (5 bases). V lost 6 bases and J lost 5, with 10 bases in between. Germline V gene sequence: CDR1 LNHDA, CDR2 SQIVND (reference sequence). The CDR3 is 13 amino acids. The CDR3 reads CASSPGSTGELFF. DNA for the CDR3: TGTGCCAGTAGCCCGGGGAGTACCGGGGAGCTGTTTTTT.

The chain is built from TRBV28 and TRBJ2-5; tentative D call: TRBD1 (6 bases). V was cut by 3 bases and J by 0 bases, with 11 bases left in between. The germline V gene has CDR1 MDHEN and CDR2 SYDVKM. There are 15 residues in the CDR3. This chain's CDR3 is CASSFAGTYQETQYF. CDR3 bases: TGTGCCAGCAGTTTTGCCGGGACATACCAAGAGACCCAGTACTTC.

This sequence joins TRBV28 and TRBJ2-7; possibly TRBD1 or TRBD2 for D (7 bases each). Trimming shortened V by 7 bases and J by 2 bases, and 15 bases separated the two germline ends. The V gene's germline CDR1 is MDHEN and CDR2 SYDVKM. This CDR3 comprises 14 residues. CDR3 amino acids: CASIRGGGTYEQYF. CDR3 DNA sequence: TGTGCCAGCATCAGGGGGGGAGGGACCTACGAGCAGTACTTC.

Of note for this clone: The junction and the germline gene differ at one end; a read error may be behind it. The same CDR3 can be traced to other DNA sequences in this sample. CDR3 DNA: TGTGCCAGCTCGCCACAAGAGACCCAGTACTTC. This codes for CASSPQETQYF. V is TRBV18 and J is TRBJ2-5; D not certain. The germline CDR1 and CDR2 sequences are KGHSH and LQKENI. The length of the CDR3 is 11 residues.

The V gene is TRBV7-3, the J gene TRBJ1-2; 9 bases line up with TRBD1. CDR1 SGHTA and CDR2 FQGTGA come from the germline V gene. V gave up 0 bases and J gave up 8 bases; unmatched junction bases: 13. The CDR3 is 17 residues long. The CDR3 DNA reads as TGTGCCAGCAGCTTAACGGTGGGGCTACAGGGGGCGGACGGCTACACCTTC. It is translated as CASSLTVGLQGADGYTF. The full variable domain, its missing parts supplied by reference TRBV7-3 and TRBJ1-2, is GAGVSQTPSNKVTEKGKYVELRCDPISGHTALYWYRQSLGQGPEFLIYFQGTGAADDSGLPNDRFFAVRPEGSVSTLKIQRTERGDSAVYLCASSLTVGLQGADGYTFGSGTRLTVV.

The J gene is TRBJ2-7, the V gene TRBV27; 7 bases map to TRBD1. The CDR3 has 14 residues. Germline loops: CDR1 MNHEY, CDR2 SMNVEV (reference sequence). J was trimmed by 1 base and V by 3 bases; bases with no gene match: 3. The CDR3 nucleotides read TGTGCCAGCAGTTTCCGACAGGGATCCTACGAGCAGTACTTC. It translates to CASSFRQGSYEQYF.

The V and J genes are TRBV28 and TRBJ2-5, with D possibly being TRBD1 or TRBD2 (6 bases each). CDR3 length: 14 amino acids. The ends were cut back, 5 bases at V and 5 bases at J, with 15 bases in the middle. Germline assignment: CDR1 MDHEN and CDR2 SYDVKM. As DNA, the CDR3 is TGTGCCAGCAGTCCTCACAGGGCGGGGGAGACCCAGTACTTC. Its protein product is CASSPHRAGETQYF.

V usage is TRBV19 and J usage is TRBJ2-5; 7 bases are a match to TRBD1. With 6 bases clipped from V and 3 bases from J, the junction kept 7 bases outside the gene matches. The germline CDR1 and CDR2 sequences are LNHDA and SQIVND (reference sequence). This CDR3 comprises 14 residues. Here the CDR3 DNA reads TGTGCCAGTAGGCCTCGACAGGGAAAAGAGACCCAGTACTTC. Amino acids: CASRPRQGKETQYF.

V and J are TRBV7-2 and TRBJ2-1; 9 nucleotides match TRBD1. Per the germline V gene, CDR1 is SGHTA and CDR2 is FQGNSA. The trim removed 4 bases at V and 4 bases at J, leaving 8 bases unmatched. The CDR3 runs to 16 residues. The CDR3 nucleotides are TGTGCCAGCAGCTCCGCCGGGACAGGGTATTACAATGAGCAGTTCTTC. Protein product: CASSSAGTGYYNEQFF. Using reference TRBV7-2 and TRBJ2-1 for the parts outside the CDR3, the full variable domain is GAGVSQSPSNKVTEKGKDVELRCDPISGHTALYWYRQSLGQGLEFLIYFQGNSAPDKSGLPSDRFSAERTGGSVSTLTIQRTQQEDSAVYLCASSSAGTGYYNEQFFGPGTRLTVL.

This rearrangement joins TRBV10-1 to TRBJ2-3; 8 positions agree with TRBD1. Germline CDR1 reads WNHNN; CDR2 reads SYGVQD (reference sequence). V trimming: 2 bases; J trimming: 0 bases; junction bases outside the gene matches: 13. This CDR3 region has 19 residues. This CDR3 is CASSEILAGGFSSTDTQYF. The CDR3 DNA reads as TGCGCCAGCAGTGAGATTTTGGCAGGGGGCTTTTCTAGCACAGATACGCAGTATTTT.

The V call is TRBV30, the J call TRBJ2-7; D is unresolved. Trimming stripped 8 bases from V and 1 base from J, with 12 bases between. The germline V gene encodes CDR1 GTSNPN and CDR2 SVGIG (reference sequence). This CDR3 contains 12 residues. The CDR3 DNA sequence: TGTGCCGCCGACCGAGGATCCTACGAGCAGTACTTC. It specifies CAADRGSYEQYF.